Below are 7 T cell receptor beta chains sequenced from a single sample in a study of blood T cell repertoires in COVID-19. Profiling relied on immunoSEQ multiplex PCR, and the TCRdb table lists in-frame clones only, not all of them. The table shows nearly 350,000 clones, with around nine tenths occurring only once. Sequences were obtained from peripheral blood. The receptors here all came from a woman under 30 who had recovered from COVID-19.

Notes on this clone: This sample also contains other DNA sequences that code for the same CDR3. V is TRBV5-1 and J is TRBJ2-3; 11 bases map to TRBD2. J was trimmed by 5 bases and V by 4 bases; bases with no gene match: 0. Germline V gives CDR1 SGHRS, CDR2 YFSETQ. This CDR3 is 13 amino acids long. For the CDR3, the DNA is TGCGCCAGCAGCCTAGCGGGAGGAGATACGCAGTATTTT. Residues: CASSLAGGDTQYF.

The V and J genes are TRBV7-8 and TRBJ2-1; 7 bases fit TRBD2. Germline-derived CDR1 and CDR2 are SGHVS and FQNEAQ. CDR3 size: 16 residues. Unmatched junction bases numbered 8, after V lost 4 bases and J lost 2 bases. The CDR3 nucleotides are TGTGCCAGCAGCTCTCGAGGGAGGGCCACCTACAATGAGCAGTTCTTC. Protein sequence: CASSSRGRATYNEQFF.

Only one count was recorded for this clone. The rearrangement links TRBV2 to TRBJ2-2; no clear D. Germline V gene data show CDR1 as SNHLY and CDR2 as FYNNEI. This CDR3 is 15 amino acids long. The V end was cut by 2 bases, the J end by 6 bases, with 13 bases between. The CDR3 nucleotides read TGTGCCAGCAGTGAAATAACTCCTGCTGCCGGGGAGCTGTTTTTT. Residues: CASSEITPAAGELFF.

The V call is TRBV12-5, the J call TRBJ2-7; D unresolved. V gave up 0 bases and J gave up 6 bases, with 6 bases separating them. CDR1 LGHNT and CDR2 FRNRAP come from the germline V gene. This CDR3 region has 12 residues. Here the CDR3 reads CASGLVSGEQYV. As DNA, the CDR3 is TGTGCTAGTGGTTTGGTATCGGGCGAGCAGTACGTC.

The chain links TRBV11-2 to TRBJ2-1, with 7 bases aligning to TRBD2. The CDR3 has 15 residues. The V gene end was trimmed by 3 bases and the J gene end by 4 bases; junction bases not matched to a gene: 6. CDR1 SGHAT and CDR2 FQNNGV come from the germline V gene. The CDR3 DNA is TGTGCCAGCAGCTTTGGGCTAGCGGAATACAATGAGCAGTTCTTC. Translated, it gives CASSFGLAEYNEQFF.

The chain couples TRBV6-6 to TRBJ1-2; D remains ambiguous. V was clipped by 10 bases and J by 1 base, with 19 bases between them. The CDR3 sequence is 15 residues long. The germline CDR1 and CDR2 sequences are MNHNY and SVGAGI (reference sequence). Here the CDR3 reads CAIDPSGHLNYGYTF. The DNA of the CDR3 is TGTGCCATCGATCCTTCGGGTCACCTTAACTATGGCTACACCTTC.

The V call is TRBV2, the J call TRBJ2-5, with 7 bases identical to TRBD2. Germline CDR1 is SNHLY and CDR2 is FYNNEI. The CDR3 totals 19 residues. Trimming took 2 bases from V and 3 from J; bases not matched to a gene: 18. The CDR3 region is CASSEIGRLANERKETQYF. DNA of the CDR3: TGTGCCAGCAGTGAAATCGGGAGACTAGCTAACGAGAGGAAAGAGACCCAGTACTTC.